These 19 T cell receptor beta chains share one sample of origin, sequenced in a study of cytomegalovirus exposure and HLA in healthy donors. This PCR relied on a set of 60 Vbeta primers and 13 Jbeta primers. This table comes from immunoSEQ multiplex PCR, and its TCRdb copy is limited to in-frame clones, with some not included. The top ten clones hold 5.4% of a sample with fewer than 80,000 clones, less than 85% of them seen once. Sequenced: PBMCs. The receptors shown here come from a young woman in good health and CMV-seronegative.

The chain couples TRBV6-5 to TRBJ1-5; D is undetermined. The V end lost 5 bases, the J end lost 0 bases, and 8 bases lay between the germline ends. CDR3 length: 14 amino acids. Germline CDR1 is MNHEY and CDR2 is SVGAGI. CDR3 amino acids: CASSPLYSNQPQHF. DNA for the CDR3: TGTGCCAGCAGTCCACTCTATAGCAATCAGCCCCAGCATTTT.

Only one count was recorded for this clone. This chain uses TRBV18 with TRBJ2-2, with 9 bases identical to TRBD1. V was pared by 3 bases and J by 7 bases, with 6 bases of the junction left unmatched. The germline CDR1 and CDR2 sequences are KGHSH and LQKENI. This CDR3 has 15 amino acids. CDR3 residues: CASSPRQGESGELFF. The CDR3 coding sequence is TGTGCCAGCTCACCCCGACAGGGGGAAAGCGGGGAGCTGTTTTTT. The entire variable domain, with the rest obtained from reference TRBV18 and TRBJ2-2, is as follows: NAGVMQNPRHLVRRRGQEARLRCSPMKGHSHVYWYRQLPEEGLKFMVYLQKENIIDESGMPKERFSAEFPKEGPSILRIQQVVRGDSAAYFCASSPRQGESGELFFGEGSRLTVL.

A note on this clone: The limits of the CDR3 on the DNA are not certain, so only TCRdb's listed CDR3 is given. The J gene is TRBJ2-7, the V gene TRBV12-2; the table's D call TRBD2 went unverified against the DNA. TRBV12-2 is labeled a pseudogene. From its first to its last residue, the CDR3 has 13 amino acids. The CDR3 loop is CASRPVAGGAPDF.

The J gene is TRBJ2-1, the V gene TRBV25-1; 9 bases map to TRBD1. The CDR3 loop spans 14 amino acids. Germline values: CDR1 MGHDK, CDR2 SYGVNS. Trimming cost V 11 bases and J 0 bases; bases outside gene matches: 5. CDR3 in DNA: TGTGCCCGACCGGACAGGGGCTCCTACAATGAGCAGTTCTTC. Amino acids: CARPDRGSYNEQFF.

This chain joins TRBV29-1 and TRBJ1-1; possibly TRBD1 for D (5 bases). Trimming took off 4 bases at V and 1 base at J, with 13 bases between the two ends. The CDR3 has 14 residues. Germline loops: CDR1 SQVTM, CDR2 ANQGSEA. CDR3 protein: CSVGRSQGNTEAFF. The DNA for the CDR3 is TGCAGCGTTGGGCGGTCTCAGGGGAACACTGAAGCTTTCTTT. Full variable domain (remainder filled in from reference TRBV29-1 and TRBJ1-1): SAVISQKPSRDICQRGTSLTIQCQVDSQVTMMFWYRQQPGQSLTLIATANQGSEATYESGFVIDKFPISRPNLTFSTLTVSNMSPEDSSIYLCSVGRSQGNTEAFFGQGTRLTVV.

The chain couples TRBV9 to TRBJ1-1; TRBD1 is a possible D gene (5 bases). The length of the CDR3 is 13 residues. Germline assignment: CDR1 SGDLS and CDR2 YYNGEE. Trimming left V 3 bases short and J 0 bases short, with 6 bases between. CDR3 in DNA: TGTGCCAGCAGCGCGACAGTGAACACTGAAGCTTTCTTT. Translating gives CASSATVNTEAFF.

This clone was picked up one time. The J gene is TRBJ1-1, the V gene TRBV14; TRBD1 agrees at 7 bases. The CDR3 is 15 amino acids. The germline V gene encodes CDR1 SGHDN and CDR2 FVKESK. V lost 6 bases to trimming and J lost 0 bases; unmatched junction nucleotides: 7. The chain's CDR3 is CASSKDRAMNTEAFF. CDR3 nucleotide sequence: TGTGCCAGCAGTAAAGACAGGGCCATGAACACTGAAGCTTTCTTT. Using reference TRBV14 and TRBJ1-1 for the parts outside the CDR3, the full variable domain is EAGVTQFPSHSVIEKGQTVTLRCDPISGHDNLYWYRRVMGKEIKFLLHFVKESKQDESGMPNNRFLAERTGGTYSTLKVQPAELEDSGVYFCASSKDRAMNTEAFFGQGTRLTVV.

In this sample, this clone turned up a few times. The genes are TRBV7-2 and TRBJ1-2, with TRBD1 identical over 8 bases. The CDR3 length is 15 residues. V dropped 1 base and J dropped 7; count of bases not matched to a gene: 8. Germline lookup yields CDR1 SGHTA and CDR2 FQGNSA. CDR3: CASSLGPGDRGGYTF. CDR3 nucleotides: TGTGCCAGCAGCTTAGGACCCGGAGACAGGGGTGGCTACACCTTC.

The gene calls are TRBV6-4 and TRBJ2-7, with 7 bases aligning to TRBD1. Trimming at V came to 9 bases and at J to 5 bases, leaving 4 bases not matched to a gene. Per germline, CDR1 MRHNA and CDR2 SNTAGT. The CDR3 extends over 11 amino acids. The DNA of the CDR3 is TGTGCCAGGGGACAGCCCCACGAGCAGTACGTC. It translates to CARGQPHEQYV.

The gene calls are TRBV29-1 and TRBJ2-2; 8 bases fit TRBD2. The V and J ends lost 5 bases and 0 bases, in that order; junction bases with no gene match: 2. This CDR3 is 14 amino acids long. Germline values: CDR1 SQVTM, CDR2 ANQGSEA. DNA of the CDR3: TGCAGCGTTCGGGGGGGATCGAACACCGGGGAGCTGTTTTTT. Translation: CSVRGGSNTGELFF.

Here the CDR3 reads CASRGVTEKLFF. The DNA for the CDR3 is TGTGCCAGCAGGGGAGTGACTGAAAAACTGTTTTTT. The chain employs TRBV6-5 and TRBJ1-4; D gene ambiguous. V was pared by 6 bases and J by 7 bases, with 9 bases between. Germline V CDR1 and CDR2: MNHEY, SVGAGI. There are 12 residues in the CDR3.

The chain carries TRBV11-2 and TRBJ1-1; D is undetermined. Germline V lookup: CDR1 SGHAT, CDR2 FQNNGV. The V end was cut by 2 bases, the J end by 8 bases, with 9 bases between. The CDR3 is 12 residues long. The CDR3 coding sequence is TGTGCCAGCAGCTTATTTCGACTCGAAGCTTTCTTT. Its protein is CASSLFRLEAFF.

This clone was seen just once. The V call is TRBV19, the J call TRBJ2-6, with 8 bases matching TRBD1. The germline CDR1 and CDR2 sequences are LNHDA and SQIVND (reference sequence). Germline trimming cut 6 bases from V and 2 bases from J; bases unmatched to any gene: 6. The CDR3 totals 16 residues. As DNA, the CDR3 is TGTGCCAGTAGACAGACAGGGGATGCTGGGGCCAACGTCCTGACTTTC. Protein sequence: CASRQTGDAGANVLTF.

The V gene is TRBV7-9, the J gene TRBJ2-7, with TRBD1 matching 12 bases. V gave up 3 bases and J gave up 7 bases; unmatched junction bases: 10. This CDR3 spans 16 amino acids. From germline, CDR1 is SEHNR and CDR2 FQNEAQ (reference sequence). The CDR3 region has the DNA TGTGCCAGCAGCTTTCCCTCGGGACAGGGGGCGGGGGAGCAGTACTTC. Translated: CASSFPSGQGAGEQYF.

This chain links TRBV6-1 with TRBJ2-2; maybe TRBD2 (6 bases). The ends were cut back, 8 bases at V and 5 bases at J, with 15 bases in the middle. Germline V gene lookup returns CDR1 MNHNS and CDR2 SASEGT. This CDR3 comprises 14 residues. The CDR3 here is CASLWGGGTGELFF. The CDR3 DNA sequence: TGTGCCAGCCTCTGGGGTGGGGGGACCGGGGAGCTGTTTTTT.

The chain combines TRBV6-5 with TRBJ2-7; perhaps TRBD1 as D (5 bases). CDR1 and CDR2 (germline): MNHEY, SVGAGI. The CDR3 extends over 13 amino acids. Trimming took off 0 bases at V and 6 bases at J, with 9 bases between the two ends. CDR3 sequence: CASSYSRQSEQYV. The CDR3 DNA follows: TGTGCCAGCAGTTACTCCCGACAGTCCGAGCAGTACGTC.

The rearrangement uses TRBV6-4 and TRBJ2-3; 13 bases align to TRBD2. Unmatched junction bases numbered 13, after V lost 10 bases and J lost 0 bases. Germline CDR1 is MRHNA and CDR2 is SNTAGT. This CDR3 spans 18 amino acids. The CDR3 here is CANKIGTSGTPSTDTQYF. Here the CDR3 DNA reads TGTGCCAACAAAATCGGGACTAGCGGGACCCCTAGCACAGATACGCAGTATTTT.

V gene TRBV18 combines with J gene TRBJ1-4; D is uncertain. V was clipped by 3 bases and J by 0 bases, with 17 bases between them. The CDR3 totals 18 residues. CDR1 and CDR2 (germline): KGHSH, LQKENI. Written as DNA, the CDR3 is TGTGCCAGCTCACCCCGGACTTTGGACGGGGCAACTAATGAAAAACTGTTTTTT. Translation gives CASSPRTLDGATNEKLFF. The variable domain in full, with the rest retrieved from reference TRBV18 and TRBJ1-4, is NAGVMQNPRHLVRRRGQEARLRCSPMKGHSHVYWYRQLPEEGLKFMVYLQKENIIDESGMPKERFSAEFPKEGPSILRIQQVVRGDSAAYFCASSPRTLDGATNEKLFFGSGTQLSVL.

This chain joins TRBV4-1 and TRBJ2-7; the match to TRBD1 covers 8 bases. The CDR3 runs 15 residues. The V and J ends lost 0 bases and 4 bases, in that order; junction bases with no gene match: 5. Looked up from germline, CDR1 is MGHRA and CDR2 is YSYEKL. The DNA of the CDR3 is TGCGCCAGCAGCCAAGATACAGGGGGGAATTACGAGCAGTACTTC. As protein: CASSQDTGGNYEQYF.